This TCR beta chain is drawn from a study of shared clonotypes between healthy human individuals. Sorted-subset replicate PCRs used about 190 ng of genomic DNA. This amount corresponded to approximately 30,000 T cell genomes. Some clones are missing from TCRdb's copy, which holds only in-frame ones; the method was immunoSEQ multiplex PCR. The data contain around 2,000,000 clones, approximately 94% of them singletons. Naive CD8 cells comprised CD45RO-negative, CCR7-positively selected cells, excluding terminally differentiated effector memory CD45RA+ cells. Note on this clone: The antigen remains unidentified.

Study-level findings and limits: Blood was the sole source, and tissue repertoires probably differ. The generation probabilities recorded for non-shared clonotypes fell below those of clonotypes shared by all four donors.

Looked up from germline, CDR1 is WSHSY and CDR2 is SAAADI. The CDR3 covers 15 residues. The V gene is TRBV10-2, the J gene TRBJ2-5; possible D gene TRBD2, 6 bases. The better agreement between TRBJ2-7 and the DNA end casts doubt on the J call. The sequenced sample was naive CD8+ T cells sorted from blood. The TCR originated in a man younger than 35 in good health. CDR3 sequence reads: CASSESQTRTYEQYF. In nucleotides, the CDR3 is TGCGCCAGCAGTGAGTCTCAGACTAGGACCTACGAGCAGTACTTC.